Listed here are 8 T cell receptor beta chains from one sample, sequenced in a study of T cell responses to AZD1222 COVID-19 vaccine. Profiled with immunoSEQ multiplex PCR; TCRdb holds only in-frame clones, not every one. The table has fewer than 85,000 clones, around 86% seen once. The sequences come from peripheral blood, collected 28 days after the second AZD1222 dose. The receptor set was obtained from an adult who received the AZD1222 COVID-19 vaccine.

This clone was seen a single time. The chain couples TRBV28 to TRBJ2-1, with a weak D call TRBD1 (5 bases). V lost 5 bases to trimming and J lost 10 bases, with 9 bases between them. Germline CDR1 reads MDHEN; CDR2 reads SYDVKM. The CDR3 is made up of 11 amino acids. DNA for the CDR3: TGTGCCAGCAGTCCCCAGGGAGAGCAGTTCTTC. Translation gives CASSPQGEQFF. Full variable domain (rest looked up from reference TRBV28 and TRBJ2-1): DVKVTQSSRYLVKRTGEKVFLECVQDMDHENMFWYRQDPGLGLRLIYFSYDVKMKEKGDIPEGYSVSREKKERFSLILESASTNQTSMYLCASSPQGEQFFGPGTRLTVL.

The chain uses TRBV21-1 and TRBJ2-2. TRBV21-1 corresponds to a pseudogene. There are 16 residues in the CDR3. The CDR3 loop is CASIHLRGGDTGELFF. The CDR3 DNA reads as TGTGCCAGCATTCATCTCAGGGGAGGAGACACCGGGGAGCTGTTTTTT.

The chain is built from TRBV4-3 and TRBJ1-1; D not certain. Trimming removed 4 bases at V and 1 base at J, with 7 bases between. The germline gives CDR1 LGHNA, CDR2 YSLEER. The CDR3 contains 13 residues. The DNA for the CDR3 is TGCGCCAGCAGCCTGGGAGAGAACACTGAAGCTTTCTTT. Amino acid sequence: CASSLGENTEAFF.

The rearrangement joins TRBV5-4 to TRBJ2-1; no clear D gene. This CDR3 spans 17 amino acids. V lost 2 bases, J lost 7 bases, and 22 bases lay in between. Germline values: CDR1 SGHNT, CDR2 YYREEE (reference sequence). The CDR3 bases are TGTGCCAGCAGCTTCTCTCCCTGGTGGGGTGTTATAAATGAGCAGTTCTTC. Translating gives CASSFSPWWGVINEQFF.

The rearrangement joins TRBV7-8 to TRBJ1-1; D is ambiguous. CDR1 is SGHVS, CDR2 FQNEAQ, per germline. Trimming stripped 6 bases from V and 4 bases from J, with 18 bases between. This CDR3 has 15 amino acids. CDR3 DNA sequence: TGTGCCAGCAGACCTTTAGGGTGGTCCGGCACTGAAGCTTTCTTT. This codes for CASRPLGWSGTEAFF.

V is TRBV11-2 and J is TRBJ2-3; TRBD2 might be the D (8 bases). CDR1 and CDR2 from the germline V gene are SGHAT and FQNNGV. The length of the CDR3 is 14 residues. V gave up 8 bases and J gave up 5 bases, with 17 bases separating them. CDR3 sequence reads: CASRPGGGEDTQYF. The CDR3 nucleotides read TGTGCCAGCCGCCCGGGAGGGGGCGAAGATACGCAGTATTTT.

The V call is TRBV2, the J call TRBJ1-2; TRBD1 is a possible D gene (6 bases). The CDR3 is made up of 13 amino acids. V was trimmed by 7 bases and J by 5 bases, leaving 14 bases between them. The germline V gene encodes CDR1 SNHLY and CDR2 FYNNEI. The CDR3 coding sequence is TGTGCCAGCACTCTCGGACAGCCTTATGGCTACACCTTC. Amino acid sequence: CASTLGQPYGYTF.

The rearrangement uses TRBV11-3 and TRBJ2-1, with 7 bases aligning to TRBD1. This CDR3 spans 12 amino acids. Trimming took 5 bases from V and 7 from J; bases not matched to a gene: 2. Germline CDR1 and CDR2: SGHNT and YENEEA. The CDR3 DNA is TGTGCCAGCAGCCACAGGGGTAATGAGCAGTTCTTC. Translating it yields CASSHRGNEQFF. The full variable domain, its missing parts supplied by reference TRBV11-3 and TRBJ2-1, is EAGVVQSPRYKIIEKKQPVAFWCNPISGHNTLYWYLQNLGQGPELLIRYENEEAVDDSQLPKDRFSAERLKGVDSTLKIQPAELGDSAVYLCASSHRGNEQFFGPGTRLTVL.